This TCR beta chain was captured by sequencing in a study of CD8 T cells in Susac syndrome. Across the whole study: Patients with Susac syndrome were, at the time of blood collection, therapy-naive, maintained on corticosteroids, or maintained on intravenous immunoglobulin alone.

It was negative isolation that provided the CD8+ and CD4+ T cells, whereas TEMRA cells were enriched by FACS. V shed 6 bases, J shed 4 bases, and the junction held 10 bases outside the gene matches. Germline CDR1 and CDR2: SQVTM and ANQGSEA. CDR3 length equals 14 residues. Random hexamers served to reverse transcribe roughly 0.5 to 1 ug RNA. MiXCR, run by TCRdb on the immunoSEQ multiplex PCR reads, gives a single entry per CDR3 protein. The table has 100,000 to 150,000 distinct CDR3 sequences, about 93% seen once. This chain joins TRBV29-1 and TRBJ2-3, with 7 positions matching TRBD1. The specimen sequenced was CD8+ T cells from PBMCs. This receptor was identified in a human donor with Susac syndrome. The chain's CDR3 is CSVVDREQSDTQYF. CDR3 in DNA: TGCAGCGTAGTAGACAGGGAGCAGTCAGATACGCAGTATTTT.